These 14 T cell receptor beta chains originate from one sample sequenced in a study of yellow fever vaccine responses in identical twins. MiXCR, run by TCRdb on the RT-PCR reads, gives a single entry per CDR3 protein. The profile shows around 20,000 distinct CDR3 sequences, less than 70% of them singletons. The source was T cells from blood (PBMCs), unsorted or a sorted subset (not recorded which), collected before or after yellow fever vaccination (not recorded which). These receptors were obtained from a woman between 18 and 30 years old who received the yellow fever vaccine.

V and J are TRBV18 and TRBJ1-1, with D unresolved. Germline V gene data show CDR1 as KGHSH and CDR2 as LQKENI. Trimming took 4 bases from V and 0 from J, leaving 9 bases between them. The CDR3 has 14 residues. DNA for the CDR3: TGTGCCAGCTCACTCTCGACGGTGAACACTGAAGCTTTCTTT. It specifies CASSLSTVNTEAFF.

The chain employs TRBV20-1 and TRBJ1-1, with 7 bases identical to TRBD1. Losses at the gene ends were 0 bases for V and 7 bases for J; bases not matched to a gene: 8. The CDR3 extends over 14 amino acids. Germline assignment: CDR1 DFQATT and CDR2 SNEGSKA (reference sequence). CDR3 in amino acids: CSARDYRGRGEAFF. CDR3 sequence (DNA): TGCAGTGCTAGAGATTACAGGGGCCGGGGTGAAGCTTTCTTT.

For this clonotype: One end of the junction is discordant with germline, which a read error may explain. V usage is TRBV4-1 and J usage is TRBJ1-5; the D is unclear. This CDR3 spans 16 amino acids. CDR1 and CDR2 from the germline V gene are MGHRA and YSYEKL. CDR3 coding DNA: TGCGCCAGCAGCCAAGATTCCCGGAGTAGCAATCACCCCCAGCATTTT. It is translated as CASSQDSRSSNHPQHF.

The chain is built from TRBV18 and TRBJ2-5, with 11 bases lining up with TRBD2. The germline CDR1 and CDR2 sequences are KGHSH and LQKENI. V lost 5 bases, J lost 2 bases, and 7 bases stayed unmatched. This CDR3 has 16 amino acids. The CDR3 spells CASSITSGSFQETQYF. DNA for the CDR3: TGTGCCAGCTCAATAACTAGCGGGAGCTTTCAAGAGACCCAGTACTTC.

The J gene is TRBJ2-3, the V gene TRBV7-9; D is ambiguous. The germline V gene has CDR1 SEHNR and CDR2 FQNEAQ (reference sequence). This CDR3 contains 13 residues. Trimming took off 6 bases at V and 1 base at J, with 8 bases between the two ends. DNA for the CDR3: TGTGCCAGCAGTCACTCTCGCACAGATACGCAGTATTTT. Its protein is CASSHSRTDTQYF.

CDR3 nucleotides: TGCGCCAGCAGCTTTTTCGGGGGGACTGAAGCTTTCTTT. This encodes CASSFFGGTEAFF. J is TRBJ1-1 and V is TRBV5-1, with D possibly TRBD1 on 5 matching bases. Germline assignment: CDR1 SGHRS and CDR2 YFSETQ. The CDR3 runs to 13 residues. Between the trimmed V and J ends, which lost 2 bases and 5 bases, there was a span of 10 bases. Drawing the rest from reference TRBV5-1 and TRBJ1-1, the complete variable domain is KAGVTQTPRYLIKTRGQQVTLSCSPISGHRSVSWYQQTPGQGLQFLFEYFSETQRNKGNFPGRFSGRQFSNSRSEMNVSTLELGDSALYLCASSFFGGTEAFFGQGTRLTVV.

The chain joins TRBV5-1 to TRBJ1-5; no clear D. Trimming removed 1 base at V and 6 bases at J, with 8 bases between. The germline V gene encodes CDR1 SGHRS and CDR2 YFSETQ. This CDR3 has 13 residues. The CDR3 reads CASSLMAGQPQHF. In DNA, the CDR3 is TGCGCCAGCAGCTTGATGGCCGGTCAGCCCCAGCATTTT. Looking up the rest from reference TRBV5-1 and TRBJ1-5 gives the full variable domain: KAGVTQTPRYLIKTRGQQVTLSCSPISGHRSVSWYQQTPGQGLQFLFEYFSETQRNKGNFPGRFSGRQFSNSRSEMNVSTLELGDSALYLCASSLMAGQPQHFGDGTRLSIL.

The rearrangement uses TRBV29-1 and TRBJ1-2; D not certain. Between the trimmed V and J ends, which lost 7 bases and 2 bases, there was a span of 8 bases. In germline, CDR1 is SQVTM, CDR2 ANQGSEA. The CDR3 length is 11 residues. The CDR3 nucleotides are TGCAGCGGTTCGGAGAACTATGGCTACACCTTC. Its protein product is CSGSENYGYTF.

J is TRBJ2-2 and V is TRBV18; D not resolved. The CDR3 consists of 13 residues. Trimming removed 0 bases from V and 6 bases from J, with 5 bases in between. Germline assignment: CDR1 KGHSH and CDR2 LQKENI. The CDR3 reads CASSPPTSGELFF. The DNA of the CDR3 is TGTGCCAGCTCACCACCGACGTCCGGGGAGCTGTTTTTT.

V gene TRBV23-1 combines with J gene TRBJ2-7; perhaps TRBD2 as D (5 bases). TRBV23-1 is an ORF; its function is uncertain. The V gene lost 2 bases and the J gene lost 4 bases, with 15 bases spanning the gap. The CDR3 extends over 15 amino acids. The CDR3 DNA is TGCGCCAGCAGTCAAATGGACTTACAACTTTACGAGCAGTACGTC. This sequence encodes CASSQMDLQLYEQYV.

This clonotype was observed a single time. The chain uses TRBV2 and TRBJ1-6; 7 nucleotides match TRBD1. This CDR3 is 15 amino acids long. Germline V CDR1 and CDR2: SNHLY, FYNNEI. The ends lost 5 bases at V and 10 bases at J; junction bases unmatched: 11. The CDR3 is CASSPDRARGSPLHF. The CDR3 region has the DNA TGTGCCAGCAGTCCTGACAGGGCCCGGGGGTCACCCCTCCACTTT.

V is TRBV20-1 and J is TRBJ2-1, with 7 positions matching TRBD1. V lost 1 base and J lost 7; bases outside the gene matches: 7. CDR3 size: 14 residues. CDR1 is DFQATT and CDR2 is SNEGSKA in the germline V gene (reference sequence). The chain's CDR3 is CSARGQGQSNEQFF. In nucleotides, the CDR3 is TGCAGTGCTAGAGGACAGGGACAGAGTAATGAGCAGTTCTTC.

The J gene is TRBJ1-1, the V gene TRBV11-1, with D hard to call. The CDR3 has 13 amino acids. Germline CDR1 and CDR2: SGHAT and FQDESV (reference sequence). V was clipped by 7 bases and J by 0 bases, with 9 bases between them. Here the CDR3 reads CASMWAMNTEAFF. CDR3 bases: TGTGCCAGCATGTGGGCGATGAACACTGAAGCTTTCTTT.

This clonotype occurred a few times. The chain is built from TRBV24-1 and TRBJ1-1; 10 bases are shared with TRBD1. V shed 3 bases and J 10 bases; nucleotides not matched to a gene: 16. This CDR3 region has 17 residues. CDR1 is KGHDR, CDR2 SFDVKD, per germline. DNA for the CDR3: TGTGCCACCAGTGATCGAAGTTCGGGACAGGGGTACAACCCAGCTTTCTTT. It codes for CATSDRSSGQGYNPAFF.